This TCR beta chain was identified during a study of control samples from healthy donors and cancer patients. Trimming took off 5 bases at V and 6 bases at J, with 16 bases between the two ends. The CDR3 is 15 amino acids. Germline-derived CDR1 and CDR2 are SNHLY and FYNNEI. Sequencing was performed with immunoSEQ multiplex PCR; in TCRdb, only in-frame clones are kept and a portion is missing. The sample holds roughly 60,000 clones, roughly 94% seen once. This clonotype originated in a man under 40 in good health. The specimen sequenced was blood. The chain couples TRBV2 to TRBJ2-2; TRBD2 might be the D (6 bases). The CDR3 is CASSISGRSAGELFF. The CDR3 DNA reads TGTGCCAGCAGTATTAGCGGTCGGAGCGCCGGGGAGCTGTTTTTT.